Listed here are 8 T cell receptor beta chains from one sample, sequenced in a study of blood T cell repertoires in COVID-19. Profiling relied on immunoSEQ multiplex PCR, and the TCRdb table lists in-frame clones only, not all of them. The table lists over 400,000 clones, about 89% of them singletons, with about 8% in the top ten. Sample: peripheral blood. The receptors were gathered from a woman aged 50 to 60 with COVID-19, enrolled during active disease.

This clone is a singleton in its sample. The chain combines TRBV19 with TRBJ1-5; tentatively, D is TRBD1 (6 bases). V was shortened by 9 bases and J by 1 base, with 13 bases between the two germline ends. Germline V lookup: CDR1 LNHDA, CDR2 SQIVND (reference sequence). The CDR3 length is 14 residues. In DNA, the CDR3 is TGTGCCAGCCAGGGGTTCCAGAGCAATCAGCCCCAGCATTTT. Translating it yields CASQGFQSNQPQHF.

The gene calls are TRBV7-8 and TRBJ2-7, with 8 bases identical to TRBD1. The germline CDR1 and CDR2 sequences are SGHVS and FQNEAQ. With V trimmed by 5 bases and J by 7 bases, 13 bases remained unmatched. The CDR3 covers 15 residues. The CDR3: CASSLLDRAWGEQYF. For the CDR3, the DNA is TGTGCCAGCAGCCTCTTGGACAGGGCCTGGGGGGAGCAGTACTTC.

The genes are TRBV2 and TRBJ2-1, with 9 bases that match TRBD2. In germline, CDR1 is SNHLY, CDR2 FYNNEI. The CDR3 loop spans 14 amino acids. The V gene end was trimmed by 6 bases and the J gene end by 3 bases; junction bases not matched to a gene: 3. The CDR3 sequence: CASRYSGGYNEQFF. CDR3 sequence (DNA): TGTGCCAGCAGATATAGCGGGGGCTACAATGAGCAGTTCTTC.

The chain joins TRBV6-5 to TRBJ2-7, with 10 bases matching TRBD1. With V trimmed by 2 bases and J by 4 bases, 2 bases remained unmatched. The CDR3 has 14 residues. Per the germline V gene, CDR1 is MNHEY and CDR2 is SVGAGI. Here the CDR3 reads CASSYRTGGYEQYF. The CDR3 DNA reads TGTGCCAGCAGTTACAGGACAGGGGGGTACGAGCAGTACTTC.

V usage is TRBV2 and J usage is TRBJ1-1; a possible D gene is TRBD1 (5 bases). Trimming removed 9 bases from V and 4 bases from J, with 18 bases in between. The CDR3 totals 14 residues. CDR1 is SNHLY and CDR2 is FYNNEI in the germline V gene. The CDR3 DNA reads as TGTGCCAGTGTGTATGGGGCCGGGGGCACTGAAGCTTTCTTT. Encoded protein: CASVYGAGGTEAFF.

The chain recombines TRBV5-4 with TRBJ1-2; the match to TRBD1 covers 7 bases. The germline gives CDR1 SGHNT, CDR2 YYREEE (reference sequence). The CDR3 covers 15 residues. Losses at the gene ends were 5 bases for V and 1 base for J; bases not matched to a gene: 8. The CDR3 spells CASSLPGQLNYGYTF. The CDR3, as DNA: TGTGCCAGCAGTTTGCCGGGACAGCTTAACTATGGCTACACCTTC.

This clone was detected many times. The chain couples TRBV19 to TRBJ1-5, with no clear D. V lost 0 bases and J 11 bases, leaving 8 bases between the germline ends. Germline assignment: CDR1 LNHDA and CDR2 SQIVND (reference sequence). The CDR3 is 12 residues long. CDR3 residues: CASSIDERSQHF. In DNA form, the CDR3 reads TGTGCCAGTAGTATAGATGAGCGGTCCCAGCATTTT.

This chain's CDR3 is CASRTTGHTDTQYF. As DNA, the CDR3 is TGTGCCAGCAGGACGACAGGGCACACAGATACGCAGTATTTT. The chain combines TRBV6-5 with TRBJ2-3; 7 bases are a match to TRBD1. This CDR3 comprises 14 residues. From germline, CDR1 is MNHEY and CDR2 SVGAGI. V gave up 6 bases and J gave up 2 bases; unmatched junction bases: 5.